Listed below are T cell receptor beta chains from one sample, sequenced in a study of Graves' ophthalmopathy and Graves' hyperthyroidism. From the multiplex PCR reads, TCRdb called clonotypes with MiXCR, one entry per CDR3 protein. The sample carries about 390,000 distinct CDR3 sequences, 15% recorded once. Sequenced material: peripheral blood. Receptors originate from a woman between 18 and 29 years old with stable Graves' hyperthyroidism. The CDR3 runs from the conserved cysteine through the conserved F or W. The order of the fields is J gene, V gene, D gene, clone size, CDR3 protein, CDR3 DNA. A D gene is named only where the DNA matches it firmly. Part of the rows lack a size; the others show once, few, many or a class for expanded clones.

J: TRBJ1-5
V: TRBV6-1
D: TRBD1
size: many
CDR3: CASSDGTGGNQPQHF
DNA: TGTGCCAGCAGTGACGGGACAGGGGGCAATCAGCCCCAGCATTTT

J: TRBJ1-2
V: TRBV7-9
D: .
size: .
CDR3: CASAGEGYTF
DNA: TGTGCCAGCGCCGGAGAGGGCTACACCTTC

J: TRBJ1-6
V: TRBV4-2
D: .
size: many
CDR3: CASSQARASSYNSPLHF
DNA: TGTGCCAGCAGCCAGGCCAGGGCTAGCTCCTATAATTCACCCCTCCACTTT

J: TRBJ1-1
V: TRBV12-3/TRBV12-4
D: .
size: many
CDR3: CASSAGREAFF
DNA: TGTGCCAGCAGCGCCGGGAGAGAAGCTTTCTTT

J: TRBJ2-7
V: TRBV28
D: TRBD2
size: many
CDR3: CASSSLIRGGTHYEQYF
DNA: TGTGCCAGCAGTTCCCTAATTCGGGGGGGGACCCACTACGAGCAGTACTTC

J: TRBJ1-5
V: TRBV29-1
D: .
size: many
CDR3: CSVPDQPQHF
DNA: TGCAGCGTACCTGATCAGCCCCAGCATTTT

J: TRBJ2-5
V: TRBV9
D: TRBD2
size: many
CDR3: CASSSRTGLGQETQYF
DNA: TGTGCCAGCAGCTCCAGGACGGGACTAGGGCAAGAGACCCAGTACTTC

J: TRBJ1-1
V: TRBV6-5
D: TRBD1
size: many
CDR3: CASRRDRANTEAFF
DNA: TGTGCCAGCAGGAGGGACAGGGCGAACACTGAAGCTTTCTTT

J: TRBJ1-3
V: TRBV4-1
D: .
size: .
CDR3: CASSQAPSGNTIYF
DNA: TGCGCCAGCAGCCAAGCCCCCTCTGGAAACACCATATATTTT

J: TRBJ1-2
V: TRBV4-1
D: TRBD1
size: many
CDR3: CASSQDNRGWGYTF
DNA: TGCGCCAGCAGCCAAGACAACAGGGGTTGGGGCTACACCTTC

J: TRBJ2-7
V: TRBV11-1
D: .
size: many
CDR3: CASSSSSGGHWEQYF
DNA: TGTGCCAGCAGCTCAAGCAGTGGGGGCCACTGGGAGCAGTACTTC

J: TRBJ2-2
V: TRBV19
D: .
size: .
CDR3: CASSHRGLETFMGELFF
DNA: TGTGCCAGTAGTCATCGGGGGCTGGAGACGTTTATGGGGGAGCTGTTTTTT

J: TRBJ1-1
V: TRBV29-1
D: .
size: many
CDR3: CSVEELTAKNTEAFF
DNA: TGCAGCGTTGAAGAATTAACAGCTAAGAACACTGAAGCTTTCTTT

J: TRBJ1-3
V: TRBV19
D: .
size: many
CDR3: CASSIGGLAGNTIYF
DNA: TGTGCCAGTAGTATTGGAGGGCTCGCTGGAAACACCATATATTTT

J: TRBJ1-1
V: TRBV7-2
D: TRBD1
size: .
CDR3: CASSLHPVGQGKFVNTEAFF
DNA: TGTGCCAGCAGCTTACACCCGGTAGGACAGGGGAAGTTTGTGAACACTGAAGCTTTCTTT

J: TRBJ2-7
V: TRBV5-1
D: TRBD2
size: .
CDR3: CASSLGSAGSSYEQYF
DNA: TGCGCCAGCAGCTTGGGGTCAGCGGGGAGCTCCTACGAGCAGTACTTC

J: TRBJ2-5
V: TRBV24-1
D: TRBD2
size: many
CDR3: CATSDPRLAGDRETQYF
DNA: TGTGCCACCAGTGATCCCCGACTAGCGGGGGATAGAGAGACCCAGTACTTC